This TCR beta chain was identified in a study of molecular identifiers for immune sequencing clone quantification. There are 11 residues in the CDR3. Looked up from germline, CDR1 is MGHDK and CDR2 is SYGVNS. The V and J ends lost 6 bases and 6 bases respectively, with 6 bases between them. Study results and limitations: Beyond 20 RNA copies, clones held over 99% of effector molecules, compared with under 1% in naive cells.

The authors sorted naive CD8 T cells as CD8+CD4-CCR7+CD45RA+. Listed TCR primers, together with previously described methods, were used for the bulk TCR libraries. TCRdb recomputed calls from the PCR reads with MiXCR, one row per CDR3 protein. The table lists some 10,000 distinct CDR3 sequences, about 20% of them singletons, with about 1.5% in the top ten. On this clonotype: The target antigen is unknown.

This TCR came from a human donor in good health. Some libraries in this study had Jurkat cell RNA spiked in. This chain links TRBV25-1 with TRBJ2-1; no clear D gene. Sequencing was performed on naive CD8+ T cells from blood, with Jurkat cell RNA spiked in. Subset denoted: FACS-sorted CD8+CD4-CCR7+CD45RA+ naive T cells. In nucleotides, the CDR3 is TGTGCCAGCAGCATTATCAATGAGCAGTTCTTC. It codes for CASSIINEQFF. The full variable domain, with the rest looked up from reference TRBV25-1 and TRBJ2-1, is EADIYQTPRYLVIGTGKKITLECSQTMGHDKMYWYQQDPGMELHLIHYSYGVNSTEKGDLSSESTVSRIRTEHFPLTLESARPSHTSQYLCASSIINEQFFGPGTRLTVL.